Listed here is a single TCR beta chain. Its recognized antigen is unknown. No much larger clone is present one base from it, and per-base qualities are unavailable. From the cysteine up to the phenylalanine, the CDR3 has a length of 13 residues. The read is trimmed to its CDR3 DNA, 39 bases read in frame from base 1. Relative to germline, V is 6 bases shorter and J is 3 bases shorter, with 12 bases between their ends. Based on the germline V gene (reference sequence), the CDR1 and CDR2 sequences are MNHNY and SVGAGI. The data were taken from a study of blood T cell repertoires in COVID-19 (dated by TCRdb to the early 2020s). As for the study more broadly: Collaborator samples came from the United States, Italy and Spain and covered acute and convalescent phases of COVID-19. The prospective study material was composed of cDNA or gDNA derived from T cells, B-cell-depleted T cells, or PBMCs. Subjects who had been exposed to COVID-19, were actively infected with it, or had recovered from it provided the deeply sampled blood TCRbeta repertoires that made up the dataset. A freely available public database, intended as a resource for researchers studying the immune response to SARS-CoV-2, is where the repertoires were released. The samples were drawn from two sources: the first 160 participants of the ongoing ImmuneRACE study, and 950 to 1,500 subjects contributed by 6 global collaborators. The sample metadata nearly always contained a de-identified subject ID, COVID-19 status, age in years and sex. Where available, HLA class I and class II types were taken from metadata supplied by the sample provider and were not determined by assay-based typing.

The collaborating institutions used their own protocols to collect whole blood in K2EDTA tubes. For TCRbeta analysis, collaborators shipped samples in one of three forms: frozen whole blood, isolated PBMCs, or DNA extracted from either of those sample types. TCRbeta CDR3 regions were amplified from genomic DNA using the immunoSEQ Assay, a bias-controlled multiplex PCR. The source study handled its data this way. The number of nucleated cells in each sample was estimated by amplification of reference gene primers within the assay. Sequence reads were collapsed and filtered to measure the absolute abundance of every unique TCRbeta CDR3 rearrangement. For each sample, productive Simpson clonality was calculated as the square root of Simpson's diversity index across productive rearrangements. In TCRdb, the immuneACCESS table is reduced to in-frame sequences with V and J assigned. These tables do not hold every clone; where another copy was compared, an unresolved V gene accounts for under half, and the others remain unexplained. From that table come the V and J calls and clone size; the DNA was used to work out D and trimming. The sample yields 60,000 to 90,000 clones; less than 90% were counted once. The ten largest clones take up 3.5% to 4% of the sample.

Study-level results and caveats: How much clinical and demographic metadata was included differed by source and by participant, and the metadata was provided uncurated.

Sequencing was carried out using peripheral blood. The sequence was obtained from a middle-aged man with acute or convalescent COVID-19. The chain joins TRBV6-6 to TRBJ2-7; TRBD2 could be the D gene, as 5 bases match. The CDR3 protein: CASRNTRDYEQYF. The nucleotide sequence is TGTGCCAGCAGAAACACCCGGGACTACGAGCAGTACTTC.